Listed below are T cell receptor beta chains from one sample, sequenced in a study of cytomegalovirus exposure and HLA in healthy donors. Using immunoSEQ multiplex PCR, the repertoire was profiled, and TCRdb retains in-frame clones only, with some absent. The sample contains 150,000 to 200,000 clones, approximately 86% of which appear only once. Sequenced material: PBMCs. These receptors came from a young woman in good health and CMV-seronegative. CDR3s leave out the opening cysteine and the closing phenylalanine or tryptophan. The order of the fields is V gene, J gene, CDR3 protein.

v_gene: TRBV9; j_gene: TRBJ2-7; CDR3aa: ASSVLAGGMSEQY
v_gene: TRBV5-1; j_gene: TRBJ2-5; CDR3aa: ASSSLGRGGGETQY
v_gene: TRBV5-1; j_gene: TRBJ1-4; CDR3aa: ASSLGGTWAIRRMDEKLF
v_gene: TRBV28; j_gene: TRBJ1-4; CDR3aa: ASSSGTGGVEKLF
v_gene: TRBV5-4; j_gene: NA; CDR3aa: ASSLGGQGNYYEQY
v_gene: TRBV11-3; j_gene: TRBJ2-7; CDR3aa: ASSSGAGYEQY
v_gene: TRBV6-1; j_gene: TRBJ1-4; CDR3aa: ASTLNFATNEKLF
v_gene: TRBV7-3; j_gene: TRBJ2-2; CDR3aa: ASSQRGLAGSNTGELF
v_gene: TRBV28; j_gene: TRBJ1-1; CDR3aa: ASSSMIGRAF
v_gene: TRBV6-6; j_gene: TRBJ2-5; CDR3aa: ASKRLAGEETQY
v_gene: TRBV11-3; j_gene: TRBJ2-7; CDR3aa: ASSLTGGIAYEQY
v_gene: TRBV5-1; j_gene: TRBJ1-2; CDR3aa: ASSDTGDYGYT
v_gene: TRBV18; j_gene: TRBJ1-4; CDR3aa: ASSPSLVPLQATNEKLF
v_gene: TRBV5-1; j_gene: TRBJ2-5; CDR3aa: ASSLDPDRGSQETQY
v_gene: TRBV9; j_gene: TRBJ2-7; CDR3aa: ASSVGVLAGSYEQY
v_gene: TRBV6-6; j_gene: TRBJ2-7; CDR3aa: ASSLGSHLAGAEQY
v_gene: TRBV28; j_gene: TRBJ2-6; CDR3aa: ASSTAGANVLT
v_gene: TRBV4-1; j_gene: TRBJ1-1; CDR3aa: ASSQDVEWATDRNTEAF
v_gene: TRBV4-1; j_gene: TRBJ1-2; CDR3aa: ASSLGPGQLYGYT
v_gene: TRBV10-2; j_gene: TRBJ2-5; CDR3aa: ASSETRTETQY
v_gene: TRBV19; j_gene: TRBJ2-1; CDR3aa: ASSLDSGLSYNEQF
v_gene: TRBV5-5; j_gene: TRBJ1-2; CDR3aa: ASRRTGGLGYT
v_gene: TRBV7-9; j_gene: TRBJ1-1; CDR3aa: ASSLSYTEAF
v_gene: TRBV5-4; j_gene: TRBJ2-7; CDR3aa: ASSLARGQGASYEQY
v_gene: TRBV4-2; j_gene: TRBJ1-1; CDR3aa: ASSTRVEGTEAF
v_gene: TRBV7-9; j_gene: TRBJ2-1; CDR3aa: ASSLVGLAGGPSYNEQF
v_gene: TRBV5-1; j_gene: TRBJ1-2; CDR3aa: ASSLGQGKGNGYT
v_gene: TRBV5-6; j_gene: TRBJ1-1; CDR3aa: ASSLAGTGNTEAF
v_gene: TRBV19; j_gene: TRBJ1-4; CDR3aa: ASSLGTPQGSTNEKLF
v_gene: TRBV9; j_gene: TRBJ2-7; CDR3aa: ASSVGTSHFYEQY
v_gene: TRBV6-6; j_gene: TRBJ2-7; CDR3aa: ASIFGQGSSYEQY
v_gene: TRBV23-1; j_gene: TRBJ2-2; CDR3aa: ASSQGLAGGPEGGELF
v_gene: TRBV6-5; j_gene: TRBJ1-3; CDR3aa: ASSTQGRGNTIY
v_gene: TRBV18; j_gene: TRBJ1-3; CDR3aa: ASSPSRPLVSGNTIY
v_gene: TRBV19; j_gene: TRBJ1-1; CDR3aa: ASKGAATNQLLAF
v_gene: TRBV5-1; j_gene: TRBJ2-3; CDR3aa: ASSLQRGGTDTQY
v_gene: TRBV28; j_gene: TRBJ1-1; CDR3aa: ASRLAQGGNTEAF
v_gene: TRBV7-9; j_gene: TRBJ1-3; CDR3aa: ASSLRDSSGNTIY
v_gene: TRBV28; j_gene: TRBJ2-2; CDR3aa: ASSPTPQDYMNTGELF
v_gene: TRBV12-5; j_gene: TRBJ2-7; CDR3aa: ASALQGSYEQY
v_gene: TRBV29-1; j_gene: TRBJ2-1; CDR3aa: SASGLAGGPRVSNEQF
v_gene: TRBV5-4; j_gene: TRBJ1-2; CDR3aa: ASSSTGVAYGYT
v_gene: TRBV10-2; j_gene: TRBJ2-1; CDR3aa: AIKVAGGGEQF
v_gene: TRBV6-1; j_gene: TRBJ2-5; CDR3aa: ASSENKETQY
v_gene: TRBV2; j_gene: TRBJ1-2; CDR3aa: ASTIGALYGYT